This TCR beta chain was captured by sequencing in a study of identical twins. With regard to this clonotype: The antigen is undetermined.

Trimming pared 1 base from V and 7 bases from J, leaving 13 bases between. The CDR3 has 15 residues. Germline CDR1 is LNHNV and CDR2 is YYDKDF (reference sequence). Template switching (which added a universal primer site) was used, and cDNA carried unique molecular identifiers. TCRdb reprocessed the 5' RACE reads via MiXCR and lists one record per CDR3 protein. Of a few hundred thousand distinct CDR3 sequences listed, nearly 10% were seen once; the top ten hold approximately 3%. Only healthy Caucasians were included as donors. Findings of the study overall: Abundant cord blood beta clonotypes carried fewer insertions; memory repertoires showed none. Part of the zero-insertion signal could reflect confounding by invariant MAIT and iNKT cells.

These data also featured in a second study, about yellow fever vaccine responses in identical twins.

The sequencing input was PBMCs. The clonotype comes from a woman younger than 35 in good health. The J gene is TRBJ1-4, the V gene TRBV15; D call uncertain. The CDR3, as DNA: TGTGCCACCAGCAGAGGGTCAGCAGGAGTTGAAAAACTGTTTTTT. It yields the protein CATSRGSAGVEKLFF.